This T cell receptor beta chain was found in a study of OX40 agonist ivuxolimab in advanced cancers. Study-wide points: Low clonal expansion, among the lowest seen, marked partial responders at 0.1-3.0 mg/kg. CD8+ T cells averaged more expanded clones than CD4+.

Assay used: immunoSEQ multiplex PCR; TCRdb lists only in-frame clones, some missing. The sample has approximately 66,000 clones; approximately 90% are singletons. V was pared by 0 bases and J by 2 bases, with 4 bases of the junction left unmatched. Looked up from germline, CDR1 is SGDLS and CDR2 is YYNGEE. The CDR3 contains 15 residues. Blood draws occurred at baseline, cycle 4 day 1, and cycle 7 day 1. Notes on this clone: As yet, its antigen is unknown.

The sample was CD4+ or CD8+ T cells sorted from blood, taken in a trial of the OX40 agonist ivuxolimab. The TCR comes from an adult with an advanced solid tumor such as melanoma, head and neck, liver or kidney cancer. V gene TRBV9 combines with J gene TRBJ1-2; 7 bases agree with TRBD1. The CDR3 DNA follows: TGTGCCAGCAGCGTAGAAGGGGGACAGAACTATGGCTACACCTTC. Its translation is CASSVEGGQNYGYTF.